This entry lists 29 T cell receptor beta chains sequenced from one sample in a study of T cell responses to AZD1222 COVID-19 vaccine (dated by TCRdb to about 2021). This sample's time point label indicates: baseline before first vaccination. The library was prepared using the immunoSEQ multiplex PCR assay. What TCRdb holds here is the immuneACCESS table cut down to in-frame rearrangements. Part of the clones is not present; checked against another copy, under half of the missing clones reflect an unresolved V gene, and the others are unexplained. This sample is represented by 120,000 or so clones; approximately 92% of them were singletons. More than 2.5% of the sample lies in the top ten. This sample comprised peripheral blood, obtained on day 0 of AZD1222 vaccination. The receptors come from an adult in good health.

The chain is built from TRBV7-9 and TRBJ2-1, with D possibly being TRBD2 (5 bases). Deletions cut 5 bases from V and 7 bases from J, with 15 bases between. This CDR3 is 14 amino acids long. The germline V gene has CDR1 SEHNR and CDR2 FQNEAQ (reference sequence). The CDR3 is CASSLTGGENEQFF. The CDR3 region has the DNA TGTGCCAGCAGCCTGACCGGTGGGGAGAATGAGCAGTTCTTC.

This chain connects TRBV7-2 to TRBJ2-3, with D perhaps TRBD1 (6 bases). The CDR3 length is 17 residues. V shed 2 bases and J shed 2 bases, with 17 bases lying between them. Germline-derived CDR1 and CDR2 are SGHTA and FQGNSA. CDR3 bases: TGTGCCAGCAGCTTAACCCCTACAGGGTTCGTCACAGATACGCAGTATTTT. It is translated as CASSLTPTGFVTDTQYF.

The CDR3 DNA sequence: TGTGCCAGCAGCTCCTATAGGCCAGGGAATTCACCCCTCCACTTT. Residues: CASSSYRPGNSPLHF. The chain combines TRBV11-2 with TRBJ1-6; possible D gene TRBD1, 5 bases. Germline loops: CDR1 SGHAT, CDR2 FQNNGV. Trimming took off 4 bases at V and 7 bases at J, with 14 bases between the two ends. CDR3 length: 15 residues.

The V gene is TRBV6-1, the J gene TRBJ2-5; a weak D match, TRBD1 (5 bases). The CDR3 totals 15 residues. V was pared by 0 bases and J by 5 bases, with 13 bases between. From germline, CDR1 is MNHNS and CDR2 SASEGT. CDR3 bases: TGTGCCAGCAGTGAAGCTTACGGCAGGGCGGAGACCCAGTACTTC. As protein: CASSEAYGRAETQYF.

The rearrangement joins TRBV3-1 (or the pseudogene TRBV3-2) to TRBJ1-1; 10 bases agree with TRBD1. Germline V gene sequence: CDR1 LGHDT, CDR2 YNNKEL (reference sequence). V gave up 1 base and J gave up 3 bases; unmatched junction bases: 2. This CDR3 region has 15 residues. CDR3 region: CASSQGGQGHTEAFF. DNA of the CDR3: TGTGCCAGCAGCCAAGGGGGACAGGGGCACACTGAAGCTTTCTTT.

This clone was observed a few times. V and J are TRBV3-1 (or the pseudogene TRBV3-2) and TRBJ1-5; no firm D call. The germline V gene encodes CDR1 LGHDT and CDR2 YNNKEL (reference sequence). With 0 bases removed from V and 10 bases from J, the gap between germline ends came to 10 bases. This CDR3 comprises 13 residues. CDR3 nucleotides: TGTGCCAGCAGCCAAGAGTTTCGCGGACCCCAGCATTTT. Protein sequence: CASSQEFRGPQHF.

The gene calls are TRBV12-3 or TRBV12-4 and TRBJ1-2, with TRBD1 matching 9 bases. V shed 6 bases, J shed 10 bases, and the junction held 9 bases outside the gene matches. The CDR3 contains 13 residues. The CDR3 DNA sequence: TGTGCCAGCAGGCCGACAGGGGGTTCAGTCTACACCTTC. It specifies CASRPTGGSVYTF.

This clone has only a few counts. The J gene is TRBJ1-5, the V gene TRBV28; D call uncertain. CDR1 and CDR2 from the germline V gene are MDHEN and SYDVKM. Trimming shortened V by 6 bases and J by 2 bases, and 11 bases separated the two germline ends. There are 14 residues in the CDR3. CDR3 in amino acids: CASSPTEGNQPQHF. The CDR3 nucleotides are TGTGCCAGCAGCCCTACAGAGGGCAATCAGCCCCAGCATTTT.

The CDR3 DNA reads as TGTGCCAGCAGCCAAGGCCGGTCCGGGGGGAGGTCCTACAATGAGCAGTTCTTC. Translated: CASSQGRSGGRSYNEQFF. The chain employs TRBV4-2 and TRBJ2-1; 7 nucleotides agree with TRBD2. Trimming at V came to 1 base and at J to 1 base, leaving 10 bases not matched to a gene. CDR1 is LGHNA, CDR2 YNFKEQ, per germline. The CDR3 sequence is 18 residues long.

The chain combines TRBV3-1 (or the pseudogene TRBV3-2) with TRBJ2-7; D is unclear. This CDR3 is built from 13 residues. Trimming cost V 4 bases and J 5 bases, with 12 bases left between them. CDR1 is LGHDT and CDR2 is YNNKEL in the germline V gene (reference sequence). The CDR3 DNA is TGTGCCAGCAGCCTCCCGCCCCTCCACGAGCAGTACTTC. Translated: CASSLPPLHEQYF.

The gene calls are TRBV28 and TRBJ2-6; D gene uncertain. There are 15 residues in the CDR3. V shed 4 bases and J shed 4 bases, with 11 bases lying between them. Germline V CDR1 and CDR2: MDHEN, SYDVKM. The CDR3, as DNA: TGTGCCAGCAGTTCCCTGCGCGCCGGGGCCAACGTCCTGACTTTC. It specifies CASSSLRAGANVLTF.

V and J are TRBV12-3 or TRBV12-4 and TRBJ2-7, with no clear D. This CDR3 contains 11 residues. V was trimmed by 1 base and J by 7 bases, leaving 5 bases between them. CDR3 region: CASSLVGEQYF. The CDR3, as DNA: TGTGCCAGCAGTTTAGTGGGAGAGCAGTACTTC.

The chain recombines TRBV11-2 with TRBJ2-3, with 8 nucleotides matching TRBD2. Germline-derived CDR1 and CDR2 are SGHAT and FQNNGV. V was pared by 6 bases and J by 2 bases, with 10 bases of the junction left unmatched. This CDR3 is built from 16 residues. The CDR3: CASRRPGGKITDTQYF. The DNA for the CDR3 is TGTGCCAGCAGGCGTCCGGGGGGGAAAATCACAGATACGCAGTATTTT. Drawing the rest from reference TRBV11-2 and TRBJ2-3, the complete variable domain is EAGVAQSPRYKIIEKRQSVAFWCNPISGHATLYWYQQILGQGPKLLIQFQNNGVVDDSQLPKDRFSAERLKGVDSTLKIQPAKLEDSAVYLCASRRPGGKITDTQYFGPGTRLTVL.

The genes are TRBV18 and TRBJ2-7; D gene unclear. This CDR3 comprises 14 residues. Trimming stripped 2 bases from V and 0 bases from J, with 8 bases between. CDR1 is KGHSH and CDR2 is LQKENI in the germline V gene. The CDR3, as DNA: TGTGCCAGCTCACCAGGCGTTAGCTCCTACGAGCAGTACTTC. This sequence encodes CASSPGVSSYEQYF.

The chain combines TRBV7-2 with TRBJ2-1; D unresolved. Trimming pared 2 bases from V and 6 bases from J, leaving 11 bases between. This CDR3 is built from 14 residues. The germline V gene encodes CDR1 SGHTA and CDR2 FQGNSA. The CDR3 sequence is CASSLHRNTNEQFF. Written as DNA, the CDR3 is TGTGCCAGCAGCTTACACAGAAATACCAATGAGCAGTTCTTC.

This chain uses TRBV7-3 with TRBJ2-1; maybe TRBD1 (5 bases). This CDR3 region has 15 residues. Trimming removed 0 bases from V and 9 bases from J, with 15 bases in between. Germline loops: CDR1 SGHTA, CDR2 FQGTGA. The CDR3 spells CASSLTGPPRSEQFF. The DNA of the CDR3 is TGTGCCAGCAGCTTAACGGGGCCCCCTAGGAGTGAGCAGTTCTTC.

A single count supports this clone. This sequence joins TRBV7-9 and TRBJ1-5, with D unresolved. Trimming cost V 5 bases and J 3 bases, with 11 bases left between them. The length of the CDR3 is 14 residues. Germline CDR1 reads SEHNR; CDR2 reads FQNEAQ (reference sequence). The DNA for the CDR3 is TGTGCCAGCAGCCCGGAAAAGATCAATCAGCCCCAGCATTTT. Its protein is CASSPEKINQPQHF.

The chain has TRBV20-1 and TRBJ1-2; perhaps TRBD1 as D (5 bases). The CDR3 loop spans 11 amino acids. Germline CDR1 is DFQATT and CDR2 is SNEGSKA (reference sequence). V lost 2 bases, J lost 8 bases, and 9 bases lay in between. In nucleotides, the CDR3 is TGCAGTGCTAGAAAAGGGGACGGCTACACCTTC. Translated: CSARKGDGYTF.

V is TRBV15 and J is TRBJ2-2; tentatively, D is TRBD2 (5 bases). Trimming pared 0 bases from V and 6 bases from J, leaving 14 bases between. This CDR3 is built from 16 residues. Germline assignment: CDR1 LNHNV and CDR2 YYDKDF (reference sequence). The CDR3 nucleotides are TGTGCCACCAGCAGAGATGTTGGACGGAGGTCCGGGGAGCTGTTTTTT. Translation gives CATSRDVGRRSGELFF.

J is TRBJ1-2 and V is TRBV6-5; possibly TRBD1 for D (5 bases). The CDR3 has 15 residues. CDR1 and CDR2 from the germline V gene are MNHEY and SVGAGI. V was cut by 2 bases and J by 9 bases, with 19 bases left in between. Written as DNA, the CDR3 is TGTGCCAGCAGTTACGTGTCGGCAGGGAGAGAAAGCTACACCTTC. It specifies CASSYVSAGRESYTF.

V gene TRBV2 combines with J gene TRBJ2-3; 10 bases are a match to TRBD2. The junction had 5 bases not matched to a gene; V was cut back by 11 bases and J by 3 bases. Germline V gene sequence: CDR1 SNHLY, CDR2 FYNNEI. CDR3 size: 13 residues. The CDR3 loop is CAWASGSTDTQYF. CDR3 sequence (DNA): TGTGCCTGGGCTAGCGGGAGTACAGATACGCAGTATTTT. The full variable domain, completed using reference TRBV2 and TRBJ2-3, is EPEVTQTPSHQVTQMGQEVILRCVPISNHLYFYWYRQILGQKVEFLVSFYNNEISEKSEIFDDQFSVERPDGSNFTLKIRSTKLEDSAMYFCAWASGSTDTQYFGPGTRLTVL.

The chain links TRBV7-6 to TRBJ1-3; possible D gene TRBD1, 5 bases. Germline CDR1 and CDR2: SGHVS and FNYEAQ. This CDR3 is 15 amino acids long. The V and J ends lost 10 bases and 2 bases respectively, with 18 bases between them. CDR3 residues: CAIRRAGRTGNTIYF. Written as DNA, the CDR3 is TGTGCCATCCGACGAGCAGGGAGGACTGGAAACACCATATATTTT.

This clone was picked up one time. The J gene is TRBJ2-1, the V gene TRBV7-9, with D unresolved. The CDR3 is 12 amino acids. The germline V gene encodes CDR1 SEHNR and CDR2 FQNEAQ (reference sequence). The DNA for the CDR3 is TGTGGTACGGTGCCTTACTACAATGAGCAGTTCTTC. Amino acids: CGTVPYYNEQFF.

This sequence joins TRBV2 and TRBJ1-4; D might be TRBD1 (6 bases). V lost 0 bases and J 8 bases, leaving 16 bases between the germline ends. This CDR3 comprises 16 residues. Germline V gene data show CDR1 as SNHLY and CDR2 as FYNNEI. This CDR3 is CASSEARGGGNEKLFF. CDR3 nucleotides: TGTGCCAGCAGTGAAGCCCGAGGGGGGGGGAACGAAAAACTGTTTTTT.

This CDR3 reads CASSSQGTNSPLHF. The CDR3 nucleotides are TGTGCCAGCAGTTCACAGGGTACGAATTCACCCCTCCACTTT. The chain is built from TRBV28 and TRBJ1-6; weak D call: TRBD1 (6 bases). The germline V gene has CDR1 MDHEN and CDR2 SYDVKM. The CDR3 runs 14 residues. V was clipped by 4 bases and J by 7 bases, with 11 bases between them.

The chain couples TRBV6-2 or TRBV6-3 to TRBJ2-7; 9 nucleotides agree with TRBD2. This CDR3 region has 16 residues. Germline V gene sequence: CDR1 MNHEY, CDR2 SVGEGT. Trimming cost V 0 bases and J 8 bases; bases outside gene matches: 11. CDR3 sequence (DNA): TGTGCCAGCAGTTACTCACCGGGACTAGCCCCTACTAAGCAGTACTTC. This gives the protein CASSYSPGLAPTKQYF.

The chain links TRBV19 to TRBJ2-1; tentatively, D is TRBD1 or TRBD2 (5 bases each). Trimming shortened V by 9 bases and J by 5 bases, and 17 bases separated the two germline ends. The CDR3 has 14 amino acids. From germline, CDR1 is LNHDA and CDR2 SQIVND (reference sequence). The CDR3 loop reads CASLGGGGNNEQFF. The CDR3, as DNA: TGTGCCAGCCTAGGCGGTGGGGGAAACAATGAGCAGTTCTTC.

The rearrangement joins TRBV5-1 to TRBJ2-7; the D gene is possibly TRBD2 (6 bases). Per the germline V gene, CDR1 is SGHRS and CDR2 is YFSETQ. The CDR3 runs 15 residues. V shed 3 bases and J shed 0 bases, with 13 bases lying between them. CDR3 DNA: TGCGCCAGCAGCTCCGGTGGCGGGGACTCCTACGAGCAGTACTTC. It translates to CASSSGGGDSYEQYF.

This clone was observed a few times. The chain has TRBV5-4 and TRBJ1-1; D is undetermined. This CDR3 has 13 residues. Trimming took off 0 bases at V and 3 bases at J, with 6 bases between the two ends. Germline CDR1 reads SGHNT; CDR2 reads YYREEE (reference sequence). CDR3 loop: CASSLVEDTEAFF. CDR3 nucleotide sequence: TGTGCCAGCAGCTTGGTAGAGGACACTGAAGCTTTCTTT.